This T cell receptor (beta chain) was sequenced for a study of regulatory T cells in long-lasting Graves disease. General observations from the study: Newly diagnosed Graves' patients exceeded persistent ones in TCR diversity.

PBMCs provided the RNA from which the TCR library was made. The V gene lost 3 bases and the J gene lost 2 bases, with 10 bases spanning the gap. The CDR3 is 14 residues long. In germline, CDR1 is SQVTM, CDR2 ANQGSEA. Details on this clonotype: The antigen remains undetermined.

TCRdb re-analysed the reads in MiXCR, keeping a single row per CDR3 protein. The sample has about 700 distinct CDR3 sequences; less than 80% are singletons. This sample comprised peripheral blood mononuclear cells (PBMCs), obtained with antithyroid drug treatment, in newly diagnosed or persistent Graves disease (not recorded which). The chain is built from TRBV29-1 and TRBJ2-2; no clear D. The TCR comes from a woman in her forties with Graves disease. The CDR3 reads CSVENGRNTGELFF. CDR3 coding DNA: TGCAGCGTTGAGAACGGGCGAAACACCGGGGAGCTGTTTTTT.